Shown below are 22 T cell receptor beta chains from a single sample sequenced in a study of T cell responses to AZD1222 COVID-19 vaccine. Sequencing was performed with immunoSEQ multiplex PCR; in TCRdb, only in-frame clones are kept and a portion is missing. The repertoire consists of approximately 200,000 clones, with about 95% occurring once and the leading ten covering over 1.5%. The sample was peripheral blood, taken 28 days after the second dose of the MenACWY control vaccine. The origin of the receptors is an adult who received the MenACWY meningococcal vaccine as a control.

In regard to this clone: The identical CDR3 is also encoded by other nucleotide sequences in the sample. The chain links TRBV3-1 (or the pseudogene TRBV3-2) to TRBJ1-1, with D unclear. The CDR3 consists of 13 residues. V was pared by 0 bases and J by 1 base, with 3 bases between. Germline V lookup: CDR1 LGHDT, CDR2 YNNKEL (reference sequence). This CDR3 is CASSQEGNTEAFF. The CDR3 DNA reads as TGTGCCAGCAGCCAAGAAGGGAACACTGAAGCTTTCTTT.

J is TRBJ2-7 and V is TRBV28, with 8 bases lining up with TRBD2. This CDR3 contains 14 residues. Germline V CDR1 and CDR2: MDHEN, SYDVKM. The V gene end was trimmed by 7 bases and the J gene end by 4 bases; junction bases not matched to a gene: 9. The CDR3, as DNA: TGTGCCAGCACCCATGGCAGCGGGAGTTACGAGCAGTACTTC. Amino acid sequence: CASTHGSGSYEQYF.

The V call is TRBV19, the J call TRBJ1-1; TRBD1 might be the D (5 bases). Trimming stripped 5 bases from V and 2 bases from J, with 12 bases between. The CDR3 consists of 14 residues. The germline gives CDR1 LNHDA, CDR2 SQIVND (reference sequence). The CDR3 region is CASSDRGFNTEAFF. The CDR3 DNA reads TGTGCCAGTAGTGACAGAGGGTTCAACACTGAAGCTTTCTTT.

The genes are TRBV5-1 and TRBJ2-2; D possibly matches TRBD1 or TRBD2 (6 bases each). The CDR3 contains 20 residues. Between the trimmed V and J ends, which lost 0 bases and 0 bases, there was a span of 21 bases. Germline V gene data show CDR1 as SGHRS and CDR2 as YFSETQ. The CDR3 coding sequence is TGCGCCAGCAGCTTGGCCGGGGGTTCGGGGGCCCTCTCGAACACCGGGGAGCTGTTTTTT. This gives the protein CASSLAGGSGALSNTGELFF.

This chain uses TRBV5-1 with TRBJ1-1; no definite D call. The CDR3 sequence is 15 residues long. Per germline, CDR1 SGHRS and CDR2 YFSETQ. Trimming pared 4 bases from V and 1 base from J, leaving 14 bases between. CDR3 sequence reads: CASSLVISQNTEAFF. As DNA, the CDR3 is TGCGCCAGCAGCCTCGTTATAAGTCAGAACACTGAAGCTTTCTTT.

This clone was found a few times. V is TRBV28 and J is TRBJ2-7, with D perhaps TRBD1 (6 bases). Germline CDR1 and CDR2: MDHEN and SYDVKM. Between the trimmed V and J ends, which lost 4 bases and 4 bases, there was a span of 14 bases. The CDR3 runs to 14 residues. CDR3: CASSSGTLKYEQYF. The CDR3 DNA reads as TGTGCCAGCAGTTCCGGGACACTGAAGTACGAGCAGTACTTC.

The V call is TRBV6-2 or TRBV6-3, the J call TRBJ2-7; the D gene is possibly TRBD2 (6 bases). The V gene's germline CDR1 is MNHEY and CDR2 SVGEGT. Trimming shortened V by 5 bases and J by 1 base, and 12 bases separated the two germline ends. The CDR3 contains 14 residues. The CDR3 sequence: CASSRTGGSYEQYF. DNA of the CDR3: TGTGCCAGCAGTCGCACTGGGGGGTCCTACGAGCAGTACTTC.

This chain's CDR3 is CASSWTSRGETQYF. CDR3 nucleotide sequence: TGTGCCAGCAGTTGGACTAGCCGAGGGGAGACCCAGTACTTC. V usage is TRBV27 and J usage is TRBJ2-5; 8 nucleotides agree with TRBD2. Germline V lookup: CDR1 MNHEY, CDR2 SMNVEV (reference sequence). The CDR3 has 14 residues. J gave up 5 bases and V 4 bases, and 6 bases lay outside the gene matches.

This chain joins TRBV6-5 and TRBJ2-2; D uncertain. V lost 10 bases and J lost 8, with 11 bases in between. The CDR3 sequence is 11 residues long. CDR1 MNHEY and CDR2 SVGAGI come from the germline V gene. The chain's CDR3 is CAIRPRGELFF. The CDR3 nucleotides are TGTGCCATCCGCCCGCGGGGGGAGCTGTTTTTT.

The chain has TRBV19 and TRBJ2-1; 10 nucleotides agree with TRBD1. J was trimmed by 11 bases and V by 6 bases; bases with no gene match: 10. Germline loops: CDR1 LNHDA, CDR2 SQIVND (reference sequence). The CDR3 loop spans 14 amino acids. Here the CDR3 DNA reads TGTGCCAGTAGGACCGGGACAGGGGAGGATAAGCAGTTCTTC. The encoded protein is CASRTGTGEDKQFF.

The chain has TRBV6-2 or TRBV6-3 and TRBJ2-3; a weak D match, TRBD1 (6 bases). Trimming cost V 2 bases and J 2 bases, with 11 bases left between them. This CDR3 contains 15 residues. The germline V gene encodes CDR1 MNHEY and CDR2 SVGEGT. The CDR3 reads CASSYMDRATDTQYF. The CDR3 DNA sequence: TGTGCCAGCAGTTACATGGACAGAGCCACAGATACGCAGTATTTT.

The genes are TRBV28 and TRBJ1-5; no clear D. The CDR3 sequence is 18 residues long. Germline-derived CDR1 and CDR2 are MDHEN and SYDVKM. The V gene lost 2 bases and the J gene lost 5 bases, with 22 bases spanning the gap. The CDR3 sequence: CASSLGRSGPKTDQPQHF. The DNA for the CDR3 is TGTGCCAGCAGTTTAGGTAGGTCCGGGCCCAAAACTGATCAGCCCCAGCATTTT.

The chain carries TRBV5-4 and TRBJ2-1; D possibly corresponds to TRBD2 (5 bases). V lost 4 bases to trimming and J lost 0 bases, with 11 bases between them. The V gene's germline CDR1 is SGHNT and CDR2 YYREEE (reference sequence). This CDR3 comprises 15 residues. CDR3 sequence: CASSPTGSSYNEQFF. In DNA, the CDR3 is TGTGCCAGCAGCCCAACGGGGAGCTCCTACAATGAGCAGTTCTTC.

The V call is TRBV29-1, the J call TRBJ1-1, with a tentative D call TRBD1 (6 bases). This CDR3 is 14 amino acids long. The V end lost 4 bases, the J end lost 4 bases, and 16 bases lay between the germline ends. Germline V gene sequence: CDR1 SQVTM, CDR2 ANQGSEA. CDR3 sequence (DNA): TGCAGCGTTGGGGGGGCAGGGGCAGGCACTGAAGCTTTCTTT. Amino acids: CSVGGAGAGTEAFF.

This chain joins TRBV9 and TRBJ2-1; a possible D gene is TRBD2 (6 bases). This CDR3 region has 16 residues. From germline, CDR1 is SGDLS and CDR2 YYNGEE. V was pared by 4 bases and J by 8 bases, with 22 bases between. CDR3: CASSPRLVRQYDEQFF. The CDR3 DNA reads as TGTGCCAGCAGCCCCCGACTAGTAAGGCAATACGATGAGCAGTTCTTC.

V and J are TRBV5-6 and TRBJ2-1; 13 nucleotides match TRBD2. Germline CDR1 and CDR2: SGHDT and YYEEEE. J gave up 11 bases and V 4 bases, and 3 bases lay outside the gene matches. This CDR3 contains 13 residues. The DNA for the CDR3 is TGTGCCAGCAGCCCTGGGACTAGCGGGAAGCAGTTCTTC. This encodes CASSPGTSGKQFF.

This chain uses TRBV7-9 with TRBJ2-7; 9 bases line up with TRBD1. Per germline, CDR1 SEHNR and CDR2 FQNEAQ (reference sequence). The CDR3 is made up of 16 amino acids. V was clipped by 6 bases and J by 1 base; unmatched bases: 10. Here the CDR3 reads CASRDSGQGSSYEQYF. The CDR3 region has the DNA TGTGCCAGCAGGGACTCGGGACAGGGCAGTTCCTACGAGCAGTACTTC.

V and J are TRBV28 and TRBJ1-6; D call uncertain. The CDR3 totals 12 residues. Germline lookup yields CDR1 MDHEN and CDR2 SYDVKM. V lost 7 bases to trimming and J lost 10 bases, with 11 bases between them. CDR3 in DNA: TGTGCCAGCAACCTGCTGGAATCACCCCTCCACTTT. Translation: CASNLLESPLHF.

The chain couples TRBV6-2 or TRBV6-3 to TRBJ1-5; tentative D call: TRBD1 (6 bases). From germline, CDR1 is MNHEY and CDR2 SVGEGT. V lost 2 bases and J 5 bases, leaving 13 bases between the germline ends. CDR3 length equals 15 residues. The CDR3 DNA reads as TGTGCCAGCAGTTACCGGGCAGGGGTTGATCAGCCCCAGCATTTT. It codes for CASSYRAGVDQPQHF.

V gene TRBV15 combines with J gene TRBJ2-6; no clear D gene. CDR3 size: 14 residues. Between the trimmed V and J ends, which lost 10 bases and 2 bases, there was a span of 12 bases. CDR1 is LNHNV and CDR2 is YYDKDF in the germline V gene (reference sequence). In nucleotides, the CDR3 is TGTGCCAGCAGATCCCCGCCTGGGGCCAACGTCCTGACTTTC. Translated: CASRSPPGANVLTF.

The chain uses TRBV9 and TRBJ2-7; 12 nucleotides align to TRBD1. CDR3 length: 16 amino acids. V dropped 0 bases and J dropped 4; count of bases not matched to a gene: 5. Germline-derived CDR1 and CDR2 are SGDLS and YYNGEE. CDR3 loop: CASSVAPGQGAYEQYF. The CDR3 DNA is TGTGCCAGCAGCGTAGCTCCGGGACAGGGGGCGTACGAGCAGTACTTC.

The chain is built from TRBV3-1 (or the pseudogene TRBV3-2) and TRBJ2-5, with D perhaps matching TRBD1 (6 bases). Germline CDR1 is LGHDT and CDR2 is YNNKEL (reference sequence). V was shortened by 5 bases and J by 1 base, with 17 bases between the two germline ends. The CDR3 contains 16 residues. The CDR3 sequence: CASSDLPGQGQETQYF. DNA for the CDR3: TGTGCCAGCAGCGACTTACCGGGACAAGGCCAAGAGACCCAGTACTTC.